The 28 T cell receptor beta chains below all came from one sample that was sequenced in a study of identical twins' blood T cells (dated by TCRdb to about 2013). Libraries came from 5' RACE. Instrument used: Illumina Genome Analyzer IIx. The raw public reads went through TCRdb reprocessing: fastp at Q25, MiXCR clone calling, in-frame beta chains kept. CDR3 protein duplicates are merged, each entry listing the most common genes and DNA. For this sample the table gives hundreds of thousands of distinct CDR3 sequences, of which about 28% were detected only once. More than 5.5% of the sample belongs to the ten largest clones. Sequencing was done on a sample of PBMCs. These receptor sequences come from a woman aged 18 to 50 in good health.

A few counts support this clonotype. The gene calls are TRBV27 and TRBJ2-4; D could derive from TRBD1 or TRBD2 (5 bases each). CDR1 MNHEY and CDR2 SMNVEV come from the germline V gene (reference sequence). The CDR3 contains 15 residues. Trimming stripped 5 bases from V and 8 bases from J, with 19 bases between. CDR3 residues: CASSSRQRELDIQYF. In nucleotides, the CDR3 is TGTGCCAGCAGTAGTAGACAGAGGGAGTTGGACATTCAGTACTTC.

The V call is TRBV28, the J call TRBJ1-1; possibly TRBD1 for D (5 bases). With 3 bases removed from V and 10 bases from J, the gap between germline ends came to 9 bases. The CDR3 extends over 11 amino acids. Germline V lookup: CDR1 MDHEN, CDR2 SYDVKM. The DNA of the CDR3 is TGTGCCAGCAGTTTCTCAGGGAGAGCTTTCTTT. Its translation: CASSFSGRAFF.

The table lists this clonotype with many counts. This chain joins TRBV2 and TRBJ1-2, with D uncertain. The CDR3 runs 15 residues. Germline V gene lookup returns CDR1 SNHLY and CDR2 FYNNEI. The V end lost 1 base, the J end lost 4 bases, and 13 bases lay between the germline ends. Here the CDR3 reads CASSEEENRSYGYTF. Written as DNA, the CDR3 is TGTGCCAGCAGTGAAGAGGAGAACCGGTCCTATGGCTACACCTTC.

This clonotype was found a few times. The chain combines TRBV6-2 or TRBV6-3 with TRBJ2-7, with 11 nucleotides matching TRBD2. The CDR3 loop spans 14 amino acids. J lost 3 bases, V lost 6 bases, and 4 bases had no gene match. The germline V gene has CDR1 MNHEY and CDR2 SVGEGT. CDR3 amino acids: CASRKTSGGYEQYF. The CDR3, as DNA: TGTGCCAGCAGAAAAACTAGCGGGGGCTACGAGCAGTACTTC.

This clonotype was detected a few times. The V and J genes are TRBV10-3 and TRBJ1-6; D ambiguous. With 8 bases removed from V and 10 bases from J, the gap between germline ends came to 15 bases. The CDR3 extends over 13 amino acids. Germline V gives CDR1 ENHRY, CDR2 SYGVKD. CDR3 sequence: CAISPPTGSPLHF. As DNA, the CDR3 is TGTGCCATCTCTCCTCCGACGGGGTCACCCCTCCACTTT.

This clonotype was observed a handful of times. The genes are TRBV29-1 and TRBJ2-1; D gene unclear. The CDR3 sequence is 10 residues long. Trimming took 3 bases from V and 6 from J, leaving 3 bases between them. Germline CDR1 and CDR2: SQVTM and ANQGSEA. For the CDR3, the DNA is TGCAGCGTTGAGGGCAATGAGCAGTTCTTC. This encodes CSVEGNEQFF.

The CDR3 nucleotides read TGTGCCAGCACCTCGAATCAAGGGAACCAGCCCCAGCATTTT. It encodes CASTSNQGNQPQHF. This chain connects TRBV12-3 or TRBV12-4 to TRBJ1-5; D is unresolved. Trimming took off 7 bases at V and 7 bases at J, with 17 bases between the two ends. This CDR3 is built from 14 residues.

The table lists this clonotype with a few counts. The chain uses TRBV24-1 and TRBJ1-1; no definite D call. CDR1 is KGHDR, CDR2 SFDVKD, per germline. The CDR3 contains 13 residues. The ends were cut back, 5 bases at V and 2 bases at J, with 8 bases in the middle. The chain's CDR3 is CATSGPGNTEAFF. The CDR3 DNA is TGTGCCACCAGTGGTCCGGGAAACACTGAAGCTTTCTTT.

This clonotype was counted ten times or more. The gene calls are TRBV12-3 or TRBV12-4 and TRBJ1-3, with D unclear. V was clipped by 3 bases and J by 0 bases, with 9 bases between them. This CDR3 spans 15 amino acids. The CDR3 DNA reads TGTGCCAGCAGTTTTGGACTTCCCTCTGGAAACACCATATATTTT. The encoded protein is CASSFGLPSGNTIYF.

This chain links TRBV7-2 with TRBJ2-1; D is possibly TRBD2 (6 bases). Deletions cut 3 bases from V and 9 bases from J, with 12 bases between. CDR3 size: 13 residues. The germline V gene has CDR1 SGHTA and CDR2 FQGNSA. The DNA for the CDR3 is TGTGCCAGCAGCTTGGGGACTCAAGGTGAGCAGTTCTTC. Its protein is CASSLGTQGEQFF. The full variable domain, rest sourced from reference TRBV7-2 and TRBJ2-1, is GAGVSQSPSNKVTEKGKDVELRCDPISGHTALYWYRQSLGQGLEFLIYFQGNSAPDKSGLPSDRFSAERTGGSVSTLTIQRTQQEDSAVYLCASSLGTQGEQFFGPGTRLTVL.

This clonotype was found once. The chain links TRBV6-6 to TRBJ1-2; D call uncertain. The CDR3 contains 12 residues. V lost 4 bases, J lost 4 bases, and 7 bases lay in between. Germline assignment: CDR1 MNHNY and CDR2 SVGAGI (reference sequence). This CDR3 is CASSSSSYGYTF. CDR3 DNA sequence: TGTGCCAGCAGTTCATCCTCCTATGGCTACACCTTC.

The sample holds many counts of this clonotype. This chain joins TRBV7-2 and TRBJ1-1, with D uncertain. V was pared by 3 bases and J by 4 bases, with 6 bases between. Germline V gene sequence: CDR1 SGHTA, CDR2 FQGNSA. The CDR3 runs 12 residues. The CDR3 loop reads CASSLRFTEAFF. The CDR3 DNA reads TGTGCCAGCAGCTTGAGGTTCACTGAAGCTTTCTTT.

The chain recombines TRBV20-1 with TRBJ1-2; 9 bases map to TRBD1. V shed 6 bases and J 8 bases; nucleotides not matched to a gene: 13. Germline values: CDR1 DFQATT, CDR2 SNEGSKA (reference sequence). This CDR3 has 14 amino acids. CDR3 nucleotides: TGCAGTGCCTCACTCGGGGGACAGGGATGGGGCTACACCTTC. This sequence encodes CSASLGGQGWGYTF.

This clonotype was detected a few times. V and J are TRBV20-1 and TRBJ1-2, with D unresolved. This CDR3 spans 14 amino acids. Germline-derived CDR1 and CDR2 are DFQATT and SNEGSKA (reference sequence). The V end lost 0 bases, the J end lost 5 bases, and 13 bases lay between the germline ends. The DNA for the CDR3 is TGCAGTGCTAGAGATAGGGAGTCGCTTTATGGCTACACCTTC. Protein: CSARDRESLYGYTF.

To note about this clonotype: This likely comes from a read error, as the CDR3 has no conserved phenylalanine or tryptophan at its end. In nucleotides, the CDR3 is TGCGCCAGCAGCACGACCACTGGAAGCTATGGCTACACCCTC. Its translation: CASSTTTGSYGYTL. The chain recombines TRBV5-1 with TRBJ1-2; no reliable D call. Germline V gene lookup returns CDR1 SGHRS and CDR2 YFSETQ. V lost 4 bases, J lost 4 bases, and 14 bases lay in between. The CDR3 consists of 14 residues.

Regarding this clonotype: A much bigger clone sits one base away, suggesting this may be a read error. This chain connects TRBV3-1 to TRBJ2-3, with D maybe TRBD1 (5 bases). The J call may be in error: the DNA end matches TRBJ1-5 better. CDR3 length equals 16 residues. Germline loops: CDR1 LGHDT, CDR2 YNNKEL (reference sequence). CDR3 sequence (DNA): TGTGCCAGCAGCCAGGGATGGGGACTTGGCACAGATACGCAGCATTTT. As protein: CASSQGWGLGTDTQHF.

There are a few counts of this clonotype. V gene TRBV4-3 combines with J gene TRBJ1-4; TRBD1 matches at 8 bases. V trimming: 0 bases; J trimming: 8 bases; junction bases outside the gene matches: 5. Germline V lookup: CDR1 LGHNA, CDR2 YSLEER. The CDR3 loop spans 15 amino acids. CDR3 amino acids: CASSQDNRGREKLFF. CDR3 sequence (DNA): TGCGCCAGCAGCCAAGATAACAGGGGGAGGGAAAAACTGTTTTTT.

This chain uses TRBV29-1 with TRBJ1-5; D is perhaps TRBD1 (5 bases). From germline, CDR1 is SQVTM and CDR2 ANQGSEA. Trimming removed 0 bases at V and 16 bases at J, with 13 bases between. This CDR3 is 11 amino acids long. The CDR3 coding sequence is TGCAGCGTTGAAGATCTTCGGGGCGGACATTTT. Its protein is CSVEDLRGGHF.

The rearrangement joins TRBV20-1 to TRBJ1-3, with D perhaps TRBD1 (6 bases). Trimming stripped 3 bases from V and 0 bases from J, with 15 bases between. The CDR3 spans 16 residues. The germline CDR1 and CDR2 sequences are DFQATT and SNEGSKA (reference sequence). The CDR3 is CSASSHGGASGNTIYF. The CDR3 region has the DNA TGCAGTGCTAGTAGTCACGGGGGGGCCTCTGGAAACACCATATATTTT.

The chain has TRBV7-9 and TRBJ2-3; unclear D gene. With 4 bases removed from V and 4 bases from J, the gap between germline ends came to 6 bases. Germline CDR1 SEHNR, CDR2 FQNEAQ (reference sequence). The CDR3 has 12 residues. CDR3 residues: CASSSASDTQYF. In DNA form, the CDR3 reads TGTGCCAGCAGCTCCGCATCAGATACGCAGTATTTT.

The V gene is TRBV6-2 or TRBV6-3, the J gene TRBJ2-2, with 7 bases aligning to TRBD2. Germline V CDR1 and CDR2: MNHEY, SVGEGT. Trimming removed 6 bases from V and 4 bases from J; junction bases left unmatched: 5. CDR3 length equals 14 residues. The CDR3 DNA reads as TGTGCCAGCAGAGAGGGAGGGTCCACCGGGGAGCTGTTTTTT. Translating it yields CASREGGSTGELFF.

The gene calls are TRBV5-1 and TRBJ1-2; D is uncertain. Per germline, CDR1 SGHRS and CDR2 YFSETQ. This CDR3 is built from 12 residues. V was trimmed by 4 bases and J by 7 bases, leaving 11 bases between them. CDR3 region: CASSPFLGGYTF. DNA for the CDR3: TGCGCCAGCAGCCCGTTCCTGGGTGGCTACACCTTC.

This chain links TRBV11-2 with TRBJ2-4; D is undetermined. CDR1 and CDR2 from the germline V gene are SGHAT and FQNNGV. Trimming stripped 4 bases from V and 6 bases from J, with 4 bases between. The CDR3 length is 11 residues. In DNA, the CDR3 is TGTGCCAGCAGCTCCTTAAACATTCAGTACTTC. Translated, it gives CASSSLNIQYF.

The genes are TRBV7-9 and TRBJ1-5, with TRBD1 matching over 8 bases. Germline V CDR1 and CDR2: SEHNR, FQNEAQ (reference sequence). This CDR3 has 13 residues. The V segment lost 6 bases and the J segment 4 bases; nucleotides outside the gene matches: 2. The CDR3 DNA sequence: TGTGCCAGCAGTCGGACAGGGAATCAGCCCCAGCATTTT. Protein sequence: CASSRTGNQPQHF.

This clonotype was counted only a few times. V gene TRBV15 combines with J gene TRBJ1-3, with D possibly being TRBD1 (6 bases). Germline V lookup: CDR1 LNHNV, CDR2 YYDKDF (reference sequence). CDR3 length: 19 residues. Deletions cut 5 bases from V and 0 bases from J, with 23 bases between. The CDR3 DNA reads TGTGCCACCAGCGGAGCCCCCCAGGACAGTTACTTCTCTGGAAACACCATATATTTT. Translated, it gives CATSGAPQDSYFSGNTIYF.

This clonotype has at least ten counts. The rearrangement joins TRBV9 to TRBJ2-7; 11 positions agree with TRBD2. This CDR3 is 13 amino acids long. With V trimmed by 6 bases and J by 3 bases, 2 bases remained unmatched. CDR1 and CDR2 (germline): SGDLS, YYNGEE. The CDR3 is CASTSGGIYEQYF. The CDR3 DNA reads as TGTGCCAGCACTAGCGGGGGGATCTACGAGCAGTACTTC.

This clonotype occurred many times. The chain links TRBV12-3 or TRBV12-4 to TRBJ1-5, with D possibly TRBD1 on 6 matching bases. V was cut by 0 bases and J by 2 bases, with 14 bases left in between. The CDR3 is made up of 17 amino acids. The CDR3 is CASSLAAPRGGNQPQHF. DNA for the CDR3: TGTGCCAGCAGTTTAGCAGCCCCCAGGGGTGGCAATCAGCCCCAGCATTTT.

CDR3 amino acids: CSVGEGGSELFF. The CDR3, as DNA: TGCAGCGTTGGAGAGGGAGGAAGTGAGCTGTTTTTT. The chain combines TRBV29-1 with TRBJ2-2; possibly TRBD2 for D (6 bases). V gave up 4 bases and J gave up 11 bases, with 14 bases separating them. The CDR3 spans 12 residues. Germline V gives CDR1 SQVTM, CDR2 ANQGSEA.